The 3 T cell receptor beta chains below all came from one sample that was sequenced in a study of T-cell memory formation after mild COVID-19. MiXCR, run by TCRdb on the 5' RACE reads, gives a single entry per CDR3 protein. The sample yields under 650,000 distinct CDR3 sequences, around 17% seen once. The sample taken for sequencing was PBMCs or a T cell subset sorted from them (not recorded which). All receptors derive from an adult woman who had mild COVID-19 (a few samples of this study predate the infection). Cell type and time point are not known.

This chain joins TRBV6-6 and TRBJ2-5; D is ambiguous. The CDR3 consists of 12 residues. Trimming left V 6 bases short and J 5 bases short, with 10 bases between. Germline assignment: CDR1 MNHNY and CDR2 SVGAGI (reference sequence). The CDR3 here is CASRTPRETQYF. CDR3 DNA sequence: TGTGCCAGCAGGACACCTCGGGAGACCCAGTACTTC.

V and J are TRBV20-1 and TRBJ1-1, with D maybe TRBD1 (5 bases). CDR3 length: 13 amino acids. V lost 8 bases and J lost 5, with 18 bases in between. Germline-derived CDR1 and CDR2 are DFQATT and SNEGSKA (reference sequence). The CDR3 DNA follows: TGCAGTAAACTCAGGGAGTGGAGGACTGAAGCTTTCTTT. Its translation is CSKLREWRTEAFF.

DNA of the CDR3: TGTGCCAGCAGCTTTGTCCCGGGACTAGCCCCCCCCGAGCAGTACTTC. Residues: CASSFVPGLAPPEQYF. The chain joins TRBV7-9 to TRBJ2-7; 9 bases are shared with TRBD2. The germline CDR1 and CDR2 sequences are SEHNR and FQNEAQ (reference sequence). V gave up 3 bases and J gave up 6 bases; unmatched junction bases: 12. The CDR3 extends over 16 amino acids.